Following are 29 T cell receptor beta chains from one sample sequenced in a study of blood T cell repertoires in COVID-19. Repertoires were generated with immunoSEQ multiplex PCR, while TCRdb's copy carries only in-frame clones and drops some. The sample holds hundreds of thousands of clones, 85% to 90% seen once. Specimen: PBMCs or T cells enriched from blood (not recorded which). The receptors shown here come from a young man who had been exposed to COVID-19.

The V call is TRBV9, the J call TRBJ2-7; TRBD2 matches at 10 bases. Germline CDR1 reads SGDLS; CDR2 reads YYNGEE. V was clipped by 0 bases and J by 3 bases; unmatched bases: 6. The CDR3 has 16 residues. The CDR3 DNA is TGTGCCAGCAGCGTAGGAGCTAGCGGGGGTGTCTACGAGCAGTACTTC. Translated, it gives CASSVGASGGVYEQYF.

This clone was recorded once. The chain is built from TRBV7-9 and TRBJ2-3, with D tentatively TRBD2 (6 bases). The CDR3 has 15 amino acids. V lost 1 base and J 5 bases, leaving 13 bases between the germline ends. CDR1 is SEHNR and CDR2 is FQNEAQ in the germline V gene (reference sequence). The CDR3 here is CASSLGRGAGDTQYF. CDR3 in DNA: TGTGCCAGCAGCTTAGGGCGGGGAGCGGGAGATACGCAGTATTTT.

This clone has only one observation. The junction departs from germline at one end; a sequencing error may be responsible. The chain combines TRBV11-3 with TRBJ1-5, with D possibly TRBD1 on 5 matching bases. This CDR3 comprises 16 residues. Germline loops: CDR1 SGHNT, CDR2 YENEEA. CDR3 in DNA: TGTGCCAGCAGCATAGAGGTTGGGACGGGAGATCAGCCCCAGCATTTT. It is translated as CASSIEVGTGDQPQHF.

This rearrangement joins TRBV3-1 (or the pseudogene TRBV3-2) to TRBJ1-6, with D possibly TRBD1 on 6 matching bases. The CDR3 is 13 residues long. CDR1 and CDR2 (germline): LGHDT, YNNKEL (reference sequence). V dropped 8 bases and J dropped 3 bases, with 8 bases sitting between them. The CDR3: CASCRGYNSPLHF. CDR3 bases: TGTGCCAGCTGCAGGGGCTATAATTCACCCCTCCACTTT.

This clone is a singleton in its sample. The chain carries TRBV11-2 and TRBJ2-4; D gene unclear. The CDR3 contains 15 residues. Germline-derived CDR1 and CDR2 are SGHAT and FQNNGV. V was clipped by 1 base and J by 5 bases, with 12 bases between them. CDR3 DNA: TGTGCCAGCAGCTTAGGTACAGCACCCCAAAACATTCAGTACTTC. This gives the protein CASSLGTAPQNIQYF. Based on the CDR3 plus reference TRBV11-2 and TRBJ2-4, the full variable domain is EAGVAQSPRYKIIEKRQSVAFWCNPISGHATLYWYQQILGQGPKLLIQFQNNGVVDDSQLPKDRFSAERLKGVDSTLKIQPAKLEDSAVYLCASSLGTAPQNIQYFGAGTRLSVL.

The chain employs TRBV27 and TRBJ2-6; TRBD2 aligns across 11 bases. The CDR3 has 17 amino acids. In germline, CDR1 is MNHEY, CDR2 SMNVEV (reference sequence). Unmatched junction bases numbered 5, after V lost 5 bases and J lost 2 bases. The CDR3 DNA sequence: TGTGCCAGCAGTAATAGCGGGGGGGCCGCTGGGGCCAACGTCCTGACTTTC. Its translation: CASSNSGGAAGANVLTF.

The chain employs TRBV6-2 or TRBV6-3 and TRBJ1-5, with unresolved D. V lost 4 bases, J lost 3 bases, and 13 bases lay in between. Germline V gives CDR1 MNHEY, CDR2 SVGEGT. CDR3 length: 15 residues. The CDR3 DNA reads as TGTGCCAGCAGTTCAGTGGCGGAAATCAATCAGCCCCAGCATTTT. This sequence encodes CASSSVAEINQPQHF.

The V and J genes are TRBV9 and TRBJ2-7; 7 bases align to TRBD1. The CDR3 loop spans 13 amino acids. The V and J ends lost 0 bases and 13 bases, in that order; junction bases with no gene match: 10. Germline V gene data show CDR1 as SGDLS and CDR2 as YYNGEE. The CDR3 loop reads CASSVGRRGTEYF. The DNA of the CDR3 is TGTGCCAGCAGCGTAGGGCGAAGAGGGACAGAATACTTC.

The CDR3 nucleotides read TGTGCCAGCAGTCTCCACAGGGCCCCACAAACCAATGAGCAGTTCTTC. Protein sequence: CASSLHRAPQTNEQFF. The rearrangement links TRBV27 to TRBJ2-1; D is possibly TRBD1 (6 bases). This CDR3 spans 16 amino acids. Germline-derived CDR1 and CDR2 are MNHEY and SMNVEV (reference sequence). V was shortened by 5 bases and J by 6 bases, with 20 bases between the two germline ends.

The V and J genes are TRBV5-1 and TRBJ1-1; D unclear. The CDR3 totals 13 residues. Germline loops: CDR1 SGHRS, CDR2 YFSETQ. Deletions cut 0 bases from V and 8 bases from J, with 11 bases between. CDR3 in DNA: TGCGCCAGCAGCTTGGGTGCCAGTCCGGAAGCTTTCTTT. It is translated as CASSLGASPEAFF.

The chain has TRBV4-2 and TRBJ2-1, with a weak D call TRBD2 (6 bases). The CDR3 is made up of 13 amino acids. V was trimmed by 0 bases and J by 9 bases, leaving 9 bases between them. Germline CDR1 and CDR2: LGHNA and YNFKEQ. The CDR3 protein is CASSQEEGREQFF. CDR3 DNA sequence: TGTGCCAGCAGCCAAGAGGAGGGTCGTGAGCAGTTCTTC.

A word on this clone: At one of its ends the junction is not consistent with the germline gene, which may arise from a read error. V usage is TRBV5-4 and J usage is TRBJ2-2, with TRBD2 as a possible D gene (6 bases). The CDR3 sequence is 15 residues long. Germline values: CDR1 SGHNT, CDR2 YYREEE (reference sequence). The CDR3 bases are TGTGCCAGCACCTTGGGACTTACCCCCCCCGGGGAGCTGTTTTTT. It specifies CASTLGLTPPGELFF.

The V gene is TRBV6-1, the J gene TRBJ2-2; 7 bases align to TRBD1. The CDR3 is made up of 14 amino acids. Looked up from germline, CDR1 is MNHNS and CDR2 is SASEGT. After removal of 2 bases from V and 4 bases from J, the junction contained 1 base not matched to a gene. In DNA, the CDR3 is TGTGCCAGCAGTGAAACAGGGGTCACCGGGGAGCTGTTTTTT. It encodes CASSETGVTGELFF.

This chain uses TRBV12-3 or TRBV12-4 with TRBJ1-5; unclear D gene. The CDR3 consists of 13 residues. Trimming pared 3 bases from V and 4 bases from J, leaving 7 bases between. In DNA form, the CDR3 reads TGTGCCAGCAGTTTTACTAATAATCAGCCCCAGCATTTT. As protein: CASSFTNNQPQHF.

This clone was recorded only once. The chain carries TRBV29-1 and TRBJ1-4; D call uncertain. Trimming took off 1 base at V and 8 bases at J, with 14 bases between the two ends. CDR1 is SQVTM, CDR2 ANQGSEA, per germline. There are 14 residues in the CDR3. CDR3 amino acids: CSVEGAAGSEKLFF. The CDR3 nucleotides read TGCAGCGTTGAAGGTGCCGCGGGATCCGAAAAACTGTTTTTT. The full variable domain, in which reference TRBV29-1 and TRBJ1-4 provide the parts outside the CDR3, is SAVISQKPSRDICQRGTSLTIQCQVDSQVTMMFWYRQQPGQSLTLIATANQGSEATYESGFVIDKFPISRPNLTFSTLTVSNMSPEDSSIYLCSVEGAAGSEKLFFGSGTQLSVL.

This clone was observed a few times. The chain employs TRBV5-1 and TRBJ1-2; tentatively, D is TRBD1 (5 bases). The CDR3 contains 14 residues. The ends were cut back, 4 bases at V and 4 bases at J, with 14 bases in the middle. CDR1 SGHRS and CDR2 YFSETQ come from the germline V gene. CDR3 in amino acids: CASSASRAGYGYTF. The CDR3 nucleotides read TGCGCCAGCAGCGCATCCAGGGCTGGCTATGGCTACACCTTC.

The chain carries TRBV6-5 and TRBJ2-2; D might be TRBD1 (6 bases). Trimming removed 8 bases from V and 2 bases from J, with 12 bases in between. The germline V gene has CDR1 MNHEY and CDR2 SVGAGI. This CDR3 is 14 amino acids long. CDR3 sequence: CASRQAYNTGELFF. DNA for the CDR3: TGTGCCAGCCGACAGGCTTATAACACCGGGGAGCTGTTTTTT.

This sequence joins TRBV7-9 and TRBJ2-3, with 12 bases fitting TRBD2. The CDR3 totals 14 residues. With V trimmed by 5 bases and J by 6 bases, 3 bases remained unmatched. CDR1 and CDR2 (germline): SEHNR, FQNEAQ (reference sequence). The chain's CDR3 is CASSPSGGVDTQYF. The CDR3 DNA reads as TGTGCCAGCAGCCCTAGCGGGGGGGTTGATACGCAGTATTTT.

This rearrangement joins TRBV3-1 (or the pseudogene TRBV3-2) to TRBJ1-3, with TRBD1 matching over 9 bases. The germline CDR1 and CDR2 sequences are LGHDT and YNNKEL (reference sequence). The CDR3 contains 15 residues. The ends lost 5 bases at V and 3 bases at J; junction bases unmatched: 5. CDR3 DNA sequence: TGTGCCAGCAGCGGGACAGGGAGTAGTGGAAACACCATATATTTT. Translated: CASSGTGSSGNTIYF.

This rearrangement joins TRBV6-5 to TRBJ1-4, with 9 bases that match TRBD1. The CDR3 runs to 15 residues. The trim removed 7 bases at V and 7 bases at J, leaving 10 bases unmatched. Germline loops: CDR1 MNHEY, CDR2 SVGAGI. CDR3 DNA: TGTGCCAGCACTAAAGGGACAGGGAAGGGTGAAAAACTGTTTTTT. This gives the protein CASTKGTGKGEKLFF.

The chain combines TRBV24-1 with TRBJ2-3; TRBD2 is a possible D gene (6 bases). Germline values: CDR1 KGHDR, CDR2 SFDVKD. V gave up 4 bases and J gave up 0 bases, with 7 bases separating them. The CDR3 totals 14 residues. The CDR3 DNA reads TGTGCCACCAGTGAGCGGGACAGCACAGATACGCAGTATTTT. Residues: CATSERDSTDTQYF.

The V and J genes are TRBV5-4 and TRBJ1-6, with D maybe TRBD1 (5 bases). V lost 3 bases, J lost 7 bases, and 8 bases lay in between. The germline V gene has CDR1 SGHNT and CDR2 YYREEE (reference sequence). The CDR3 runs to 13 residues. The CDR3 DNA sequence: TGTGCCAGCAGCTCACAGGTGAATTCACCCCTCCACTTT. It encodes CASSSQVNSPLHF.

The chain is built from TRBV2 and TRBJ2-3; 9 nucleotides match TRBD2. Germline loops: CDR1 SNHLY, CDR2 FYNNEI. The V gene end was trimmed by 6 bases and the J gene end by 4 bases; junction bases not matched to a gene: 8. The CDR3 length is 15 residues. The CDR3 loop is CASSQERGDPDTQYF. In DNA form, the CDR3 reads TGTGCCAGCAGCCAGGAGCGGGGGGACCCAGATACGCAGTATTTT.

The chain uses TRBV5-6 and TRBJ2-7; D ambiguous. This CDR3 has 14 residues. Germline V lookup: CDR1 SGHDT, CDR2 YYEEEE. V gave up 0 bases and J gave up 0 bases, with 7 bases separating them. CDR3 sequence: CASSLGPGSYEQYF. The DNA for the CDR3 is TGTGCCAGCAGCTTGGGGCCAGGCTCCTACGAGCAGTACTTC.

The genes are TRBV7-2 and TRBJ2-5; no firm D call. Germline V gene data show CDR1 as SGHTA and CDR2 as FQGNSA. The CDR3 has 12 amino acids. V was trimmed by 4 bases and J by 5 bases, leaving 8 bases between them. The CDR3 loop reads CASSSLTETQYF. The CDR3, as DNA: TGTGCCAGCAGCTCCTTAACTGAGACCCAGTACTTC.

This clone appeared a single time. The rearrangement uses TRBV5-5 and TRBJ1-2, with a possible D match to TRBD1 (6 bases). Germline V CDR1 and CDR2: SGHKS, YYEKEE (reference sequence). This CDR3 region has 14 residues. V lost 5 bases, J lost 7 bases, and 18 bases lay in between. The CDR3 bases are TGTGCCAGCAGTCCGGACACCAGGGGCCCTGGCTACACCTTC. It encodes CASSPDTRGPGYTF. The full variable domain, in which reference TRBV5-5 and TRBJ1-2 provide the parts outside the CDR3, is DAGVTQSPTHLIKTRGQQVTLRCSPISGHKSVSWYQQVLGQGPQFIFQYYEKEERGRGNFPDRFSARQFPNYSSELNVNALLLGDSALYLCASSPDTRGPGYTFGSGTRLTVV.

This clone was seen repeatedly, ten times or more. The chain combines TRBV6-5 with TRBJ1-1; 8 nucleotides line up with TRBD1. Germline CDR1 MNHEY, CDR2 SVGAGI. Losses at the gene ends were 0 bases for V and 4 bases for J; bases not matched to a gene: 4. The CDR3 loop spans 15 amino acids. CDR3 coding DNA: TGTGCCAGCAGTTACTCTTGGACAGGGATCACTGAAGCTTTCTTT. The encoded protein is CASSYSWTGITEAFF.

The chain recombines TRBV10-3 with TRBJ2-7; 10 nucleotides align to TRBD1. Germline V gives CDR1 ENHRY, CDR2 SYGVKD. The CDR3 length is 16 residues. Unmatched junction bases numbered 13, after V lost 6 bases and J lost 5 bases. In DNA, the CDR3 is TGTGCCATCAGCAAGACAGGGGGCGATCCTCGGGACGAGCAGTACTTC. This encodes CAISKTGGDPRDEQYF.

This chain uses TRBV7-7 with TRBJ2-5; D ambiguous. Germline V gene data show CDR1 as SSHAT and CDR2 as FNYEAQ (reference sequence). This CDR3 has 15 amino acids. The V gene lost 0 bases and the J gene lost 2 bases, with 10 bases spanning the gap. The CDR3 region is CASSLARSSQETQYF. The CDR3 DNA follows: TGTGCCAGCAGCTTAGCCCGTTCCAGTCAAGAGACCCAGTACTTC.